Below are 7 T cell receptor beta chains sequenced from a single sample in a study of cytotoxic CD8 clonotypes in ibrutinib-treated CLL. The protocol was immunoSEQ multiplex PCR, while the TCRdb copy is restricted to in-frame clones and leaves out a portion. The sample records roughly 250,000 clones, less than 75% being singletons. The input for sequencing was PBMCs, taken after 24 months of ibrutinib treatment. The receptors stem from a human donor with chronic lymphocytic leukemia.

CDR3 coding DNA: TGTGCCACTGGGCCGGGACTTAATGAGGATCAGCCCCAGCATTTT. As protein: CATGPGLNEDQPQHF. This rearrangement joins TRBV28 to TRBJ1-5; D might be TRBD1 (5 bases). The CDR3 contains 15 residues. CDR1 and CDR2 (germline): MDHEN, SYDVKM. Trimming removed 10 bases from V and 5 bases from J, with 21 bases in between.

This chain connects TRBV4-1 to TRBJ1-4; 10 bases agree with TRBD1. V was clipped by 2 bases and J by 4 bases; unmatched bases: 7. The CDR3 is 17 residues long. Germline assignment: CDR1 MGHRA and CDR2 YSYEKL. The chain's CDR3 is CASSQIDRGRINEKLFF. CDR3 nucleotides: TGCGCCAGCAGCCAAATAGACAGGGGGCGAATTAATGAAAAACTGTTTTTT.

The CDR3 reads CASSRRQEAFF. Written as DNA, the CDR3 is TGTGCCAGCAGCCGGAGACAGGAAGCTTTCTTT. The rearrangement joins TRBV6-6 to TRBJ1-1; TRBD1 is a possible D gene (5 bases). CDR3 length: 11 residues. V lost 6 bases to trimming and J lost 8 bases, with 10 bases between them. Germline CDR1 is MNHNY and CDR2 is SVGAGI (reference sequence).

The CDR3 loop reads CASSPPPDNQPQHF. The CDR3 bases are TGTGCCAGTAGTCCGCCCCCCGACAATCAGCCCCAGCATTTT. The chain combines TRBV19 with TRBJ1-5; no firm D call. The CDR3 spans 14 residues. Germline V gives CDR1 LNHDA, CDR2 SQIVND (reference sequence). V was pared by 5 bases and J by 3 bases, with 11 bases between.

This sequence joins TRBV27 and TRBJ2-3, with TRBD2 identical over 10 bases. V lost 8 bases, J lost 1 base, and 3 bases stayed unmatched. CDR1 and CDR2 from the germline V gene are MNHEY and SMNVEV (reference sequence). There are 14 residues in the CDR3. CDR3 loop: CASRGTSGTDTQYF. CDR3 nucleotides: TGTGCCAGCCGCGGGACTAGCGGCACAGATACGCAGTATTTT.

The chain recombines TRBV9 with TRBJ2-3; unclear D gene. Germline V CDR1 and CDR2: SGDLS, YYNGEE. Trimming pared 7 bases from V and 8 bases from J, leaving 26 bases between. The CDR3 covers 16 residues. CDR3 residues: CASGSFSDGRAATQYF. As DNA, the CDR3 is TGTGCCAGCGGCTCCTTCTCGGACGGACGGGCAGCTACGCAGTATTTT.

This chain connects TRBV7-8 to TRBJ1-5; D is ambiguous. The CDR3 spans 15 residues. V lost 5 bases and J lost 2, with 13 bases in between. Germline lookup yields CDR1 SGHVS and CDR2 FQNEAQ. Written as DNA, the CDR3 is TGTGCCAGCAGCCCCGCTGGACGGGGCAATCAGCCCCAGCATTTT. The encoded protein is CASSPAGRGNQPQHF.